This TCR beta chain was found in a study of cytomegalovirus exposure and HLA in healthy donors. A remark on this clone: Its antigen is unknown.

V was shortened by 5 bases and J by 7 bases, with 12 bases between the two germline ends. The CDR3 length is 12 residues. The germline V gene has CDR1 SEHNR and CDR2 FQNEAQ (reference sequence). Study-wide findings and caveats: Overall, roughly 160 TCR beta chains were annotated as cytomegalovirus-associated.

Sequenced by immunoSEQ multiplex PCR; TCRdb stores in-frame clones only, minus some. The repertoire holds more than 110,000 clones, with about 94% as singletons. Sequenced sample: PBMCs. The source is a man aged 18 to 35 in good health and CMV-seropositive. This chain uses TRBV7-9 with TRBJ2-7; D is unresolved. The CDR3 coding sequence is TGTGCCAGCAGCCCCTCGGGTGGGGAGCAGTACTTC. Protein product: CASSPSGGEQYF.